The next 8 T cell receptor beta chains were all read from a single sample in a study of T cell responses to AZD1222 COVID-19 vaccine (dated by TCRdb to about 2021). Receptor libraries were prepared by the immunoSEQ multiplex PCR assay. Here the immuneACCESS table is served through TCRdb, limited to in-frame sequences with V and J called. Missing clones are a known gap in these copies; in checked studies unresolved V genes cover under half, and the rest lacks a known reason. Present in this sample are 50,000 or so clones, over 75% of which were seen just once. The top ten constitute about 5.7% of the sample. The sample's time point, from its label and the paper: about 28 days (+/-7) after the second vaccine dose. The sequencing used peripheral blood, collected 28 days after the second AZD1222 dose. Receptors originate from an adult who received the AZD1222 COVID-19 vaccine.

The genes are TRBV2 and TRBJ2-7, with D perhaps matching TRBD1 (6 bases). V was cut by 6 bases and J by 4 bases, with 16 bases left in between. The germline gives CDR1 SNHLY, CDR2 FYNNEI. The CDR3 is 14 amino acids. For the CDR3, the DNA is TGTGCCAGCAGGAGACAGGACCCCCCTTACGAGCAGTACTTC. Translation gives CASRRQDPPYEQYF.

The chain links TRBV27 to TRBJ1-6; D unresolved. V was clipped by 1 base and J by 5 bases, with 12 bases between them. Germline-derived CDR1 and CDR2 are MNHEY and SMNVEV (reference sequence). The CDR3 loop spans 16 amino acids. Written as DNA, the CDR3 is TGTGCCAGCAGTTTATGGGCAGAGCCGAATAATTCACCCCTCCACTTT. It translates to CASSLWAEPNNSPLHF.

This chain joins TRBV3-1 (or the pseudogene TRBV3-2) and TRBJ2-7; D unresolved. V dropped 0 bases and J dropped 0 bases, with 9 bases sitting between them. Germline CDR1 and CDR2: LGHDT and YNNKEL (reference sequence). CDR3 length: 15 amino acids. This CDR3 reads CASSQEGGSSYEQYF. The CDR3 nucleotides are TGTGCCAGCAGCCAAGAGGGTGGAAGCTCCTACGAGCAGTACTTC.

The J gene is TRBJ2-1, the V gene TRBV7-7, with D possibly TRBD2 on 5 matching bases. Per germline, CDR1 SSHAT and CDR2 FNYEAQ (reference sequence). The length of the CDR3 is 13 residues. Trimming removed 2 bases from V and 14 bases from J, with 16 bases in between. In DNA form, the CDR3 reads TGTGCCAGCAGCTTATTGTCGGGAACTGTCAAGTTCTTC. It is translated as CASSLLSGTVKFF.

J is TRBJ1-1 and V is TRBV6-5; no reliable D call. V lost 0 bases, J lost 1 base, and 12 bases lay in between. The germline CDR1 and CDR2 sequences are MNHEY and SVGAGI. The CDR3 is 16 residues long. The CDR3 reads CASSYSIKAGNTEAFF. The DNA for the CDR3 is TGTGCCAGCAGTTACTCGATTAAAGCAGGGAACACTGAAGCTTTCTTT.

The rearrangement links TRBV5-8 to TRBJ1-5; D is uncertain. Germline CDR1 SGHTS, CDR2 YDEGEE. V was shortened by 1 base and J by 5 bases, with 4 bases between the two germline ends. CDR3 length: 12 residues. CDR3 bases: TGTGCCAGCAGCTTGCTTTATCAGCCCCAGCATTTT. Translated, it gives CASSLLYQPQHF.

The chain recombines TRBV6-2 or TRBV6-3 with TRBJ2-2; tentatively, D is TRBD2 (5 bases). The CDR3 spans 12 residues. Between the trimmed V and J ends, which lost 4 bases and 7 bases, there was a span of 7 bases. The germline gives CDR1 MNHEY, CDR2 SVGEGT. CDR3 protein: CASSWGVGELFF. Written as DNA, the CDR3 is TGTGCCAGCAGTTGGGGAGTCGGGGAGCTGTTTTTT.

Only one count was recorded for this clone. The V gene is TRBV5-4, the J gene TRBJ1-4; 9 bases agree with TRBD1. The CDR3 has 16 residues. Germline CDR1 SGHNT, CDR2 YYREEE (reference sequence). V lost 4 bases to trimming and J lost 7 bases; unmatched junction nucleotides: 11. DNA of the CDR3: TGTGCCAGCAGCCGGACAGGGGACAGGTTTCCTGAAAAACTGTTTTTT. Protein product: CASSRTGDRFPEKLFF.